Sequencing of this T cell receptor (beta chain) was carried out in a study of shared clonotypes between healthy human individuals (TCRdb year 2020). Turning to the overall study: Two women and three men aged 18 to 49 years were included in the cohort. For each donor, CD4 naive and CD4 memory were each run on three plates, CD8 naive on two plates, and CD8 memory on one plate. To estimate repertoire size and how much clonotype sharing occurs between individuals, the study deeply sequenced the blood TCR repertoires of several healthy adults. To increase sequencing depth and limit assay-specific biases, different laboratories used diverse techniques to prepare libraries and sequence TCR repertoires. Leukapheresis yielded between about 0.9 and 8.9 billion PBMCs per donor. Points the paper makes about the study in general: Because the study included a small number of donors, the genetic and exposure-history diversity represented was limited. Based on pairwise subsampling, the degree of clonotype sharing among donors was expected to be affected by sequencing depth. Higher generation probabilities were observed for clonotypes shared by all four sorted-subset donors than for non-shared clonotypes. Sampling was restricted to blood, and TCR repertoires in tissue are likely to differ from TCR repertoires in blood. Larger estimated clonotype richness was generally found for naive subsets than for memory subsets. Rarefaction of sorted-subset datasets indicated incomplete sequencing despite the large sequencing depth. Across a handful of donors, around 5% of naive CD4, approximately 4% of naive CD8, about 2.3% of memory CD4, and under 0.45% of memory CD8 clonotypes were shared.

TCR CDR3 regions were amplified from genomic DNA by multiplex PCR using the deep immunoSEQ assay. For each cell subset, the extracted genomic DNA was distributed evenly across all wells of several immunoSEQ 96-well plates, and each plate served as one replicate. For sorted subsets, each replicate PCR was loaded with 200 ng genomic DNA, equivalent to 30,000 or so T cell genomes. The purified libraries were quantified using a Qubit 3.0 fluorometer, sized with a Bioanalyzer 2100, and then quantified again using the KAPA Library Quantification kit. A separate single-read 150-cycle Illumina NextSeq 550 flow cell was used to sequence each immunoSEQ 96-well plate. The authors processed their data as follows. Because the immunoSEQ output held only junctional sequences and lacked quality scores, the filtering could not match the filtering applied to full-length reads. To assign V/J genes and CDR3, sequences were annotated using PyIR, a Python wrapper for IgBLAST v1.9, with IMGT germline references. Any read was removed if the V/J assignment was weak (E-value above 1e-6), the CDR3 was missing, or the read contained stop codons, out-of-frame junctions, or ambiguous translated residues. V3J clonotypes were defined as sequences sharing the same inferred V gene, J gene, and CDR3 amino acid sequence. Percentage overlap between repertoires was computed as shared unique clonotypes divided by the size of the smaller repertoire. RTK rarefaction, the Chao1 estimator, and Recon v2.1 estimates of unobserved clonotypes were used to assess repertoire richness. Generation probabilities were computed with OLGA for all TCRbeta clonotypes obtained by the gDNA method from four donors. TCRdb's version of the immuneACCESS table is confined to in-frame rearrangements and falls short of the full clone set. An unresolved V gene accounts for under half of the shortfall where checked; the remainder is of unknown origin. D and trimming were read from the DNA, whereas the V and J calls and clone size are those reported in that table. This sample lists hundreds of thousands of clones; about 92% were detected once. Around 24% of the sample rests with the top ten.

Reading the germline V gene (reference sequence) gives CDR1 SGHKS and CDR2 YYEKEE. Measured from the cysteine to the phenylalanine, the CDR3 is 13 residues long. Only the CDR3 DNA is retained, 39 bases long and in frame from the first base. The germline ends are 6 bases apart after V is trimmed by 0 bases and J by 6 bases. CD8 naive samples were obtained by positive selection for CCR7 among CD45RO-negative cells, yielding a CD45RA+CCR7+ population from which TemRA cells were excluded. The donors were healthy, HIV-negative adults who had no recently reported acute infections or vaccinations. Every donor was a Caucasian adult residing in Nashville, Tennessee, USA. Blood was obtained by leukapheresis, after which PBMCs were separated by Ficoll-Histopaque density gradient centrifugation and cryopreserved in liquid nitrogen vapor phase. Analytical flow cytometry was used to check the purity and quantity of every magnetically sorted T cell population. Genomic DNA was isolated from each sorted fraction and quantified by UV absorbance on a Nanodrop 2000c.

A word on this clone: Its antigen is unknown. No per-base quality is available; no much larger clone lies one base away.

The sample comprised naive CD8+ T cells sorted from blood. The cell subset or site label, as the study defines it: CD45RA+CCR7+. The chain employs TRBV5-5 and TRBJ2-2; the D gene may be TRBD1 or TRBD2, since each aligns over 5 bases. The receptor's source is a man younger than 45 in good health. The DNA is TGTGCCAGCAGCTTGGGGGACCCCGGGGAGCTGTTTTTT. Translation gives CASSLGDPGELFF.